A single sample is the source of the 22 T cell receptor beta chains below, sequenced in a study of T cell clusters in autoimmune cytopenias (dated by TCRdb to about 2019). Each sample's TRB amplification started from approximately 230 ng of peripheral blood genomic DNA, which corresponds to tens of thousands of genome equivalents. Sequencing was performed on an Illumina MiSeq. Multiplex PCR with a touch-down protocol amplified TRB rearrangements, with the TRB-A and TRB-B primer pools combined in a single tube. TCRdb reprocessed the reads; each CDR3 protein sequence makes one entry, and DNA is unavailable. The table kept for this sample lists fewer than 3,000 distinct CDR3 sequences. The top ten hold around 45% of the sample. Sequencing was performed on peripheral blood. All receptors come from a human donor with an autoimmune cytopenia or autoimmune hepatitis (not recorded which).

The rearrangement uses TRBV19 and TRBJ2-2; TCRdb proposes TRBD2, but this gene call is untestable without DNA. The CDR3 consists of 17 residues. Germline values: CDR1 LNHDA, CDR2 SQIVND (reference sequence). The CDR3 sequence: CASSMTSGRVNTGELFF.

This chain connects TRBV13 to TRBJ2-7; the D call of TRBD1 rests on TCRdb alone, since no DNA is present to check it. CDR1 PRHDT and CDR2 FYEKMQ come from the germline V gene (reference sequence). The CDR3 loop spans 16 amino acids. The chain's CDR3 is CASSPWDRETKNIQYF.

The chain carries TRBV15 and TRBJ1-6; there is no DNA to check the TCRdb D call of TRBD1. Germline CDR1 reads LNHNV; CDR2 reads YYDKDF (reference sequence). CDR3 length equals 17 residues. The chain's CDR3 is CATSRDGLGGPNSPLHF.

Measured by frequency, this clonotype is medium-sized. The J gene is TRBJ2-7, the V gene TRBV19; without DNA, the TCRdb call of TRBD2 cannot be checked. The CDR3 extends over 14 amino acids. Germline assignment: CDR1 LNHDA and CDR2 SQIVND (reference sequence). The CDR3 protein is CASSEVAGAYEQYF.

The gene calls are TRBV28 and TRBJ2-1; as DNA is missing, the TRBD2 call by TCRdb cannot be tested. This CDR3 has 13 amino acids. Germline V gives CDR1 MDHEN, CDR2 SYDVKM. CDR3: CASSLRGHNEQFF.

The chain recombines TRBV18 with TRBJ2-3; TCRdb gives TRBD1 as the D gene, but with no DNA this cannot be confirmed. From germline, CDR1 is KGHSH and CDR2 LQKENI. The CDR3 is 16 amino acids. The CDR3 protein is CASSPGTGISTDTQYF.

The CDR3 is CASSLFGADAETQYF. The chain recombines TRBV5-4 with TRBJ2-5. This CDR3 has 15 amino acids. In germline, CDR1 is SGHNT, CDR2 YYREEE (reference sequence).

The CDR3 loop reads CASRYIETQYF. The V call is TRBV5-1, the J call TRBJ2-5. The germline V gene has CDR1 SGHRS and CDR2 YFSETQ. The CDR3 length is 11 residues.

V is TRBV28 and J is TRBJ2-1; checking the TCRdb D call of TRBD1 is not possible without DNA. The CDR3 has 12 amino acids. CDR1 and CDR2 from the germline V gene are MDHEN and SYDVKM. The chain's CDR3 is CASSSAQNEQFF.

This sequence joins TRBV6-4 and TRBJ2-6. CDR1 and CDR2 from the germline V gene are MRHNA and SNTAGT. The CDR3 is made up of 15 amino acids. CDR3 protein: CASSLSSSGANVLTF.

This clonotype is classed as medium-sized by frequency. The chain carries TRBV12-3 or TRBV12-4 and TRBJ2-2; TCRdb lists TRBD1, though no DNA is available to test this call. The CDR3 extends over 19 amino acids. CDR3 in amino acids: CASSLRTQGTRTNTGELFF.

By frequency, this clonotype registers medium-sized (0.01 to 0.1%). The chain employs TRBV19 and TRBJ2-5; TCRdb's D gene call, TRBD1, goes unchecked for lack of DNA. The CDR3 is 14 residues long. Germline CDR1 LNHDA, CDR2 SQIVND (reference sequence). This CDR3 reads CASSNRDRGETQYF.

This chain joins TRBV19 and TRBJ1-1; TCRdb lists TRBD1, though no DNA is available to test this call. The germline CDR1 and CDR2 sequences are LNHDA and SQIVND (reference sequence). The CDR3 consists of 18 residues. The CDR3 sequence is CASSLIPGGTGWNTEAFF.

This rearrangement joins TRBV20-1 to TRBJ2-7; TCRdb proposes TRBD1, but this gene call is untestable without DNA. From germline, CDR1 is DFQATT and CDR2 SNEGSKA (reference sequence). This CDR3 is built from 14 residues. CDR3: CSARVGAVSYEQYF.

V and J are TRBV20-1 and TRBJ2-1; TCRdb names TRBD2, which stays unverified in the absence of DNA. CDR1 is DFQATT, CDR2 SNEGSKA, per germline (reference sequence). CDR3 length equals 14 residues. CDR3: CSAEAVSSYNEQFF.

This chain uses TRBV6-5 with TRBJ1-5; checking the TCRdb D call of TRBD1 is not possible without DNA. The V gene's germline CDR1 is MNHEY and CDR2 SVGAGI. This CDR3 is built from 15 residues. This chain's CDR3 is CASSPGQGSNQPQHF.

This clonotype registers medium-sized by frequency. The V call is TRBV6-1, the J call TRBJ1-5; TCRdb designates TRBD1, a call that cannot be tested without DNA. Germline V CDR1 and CDR2: MNHNS, SASEGT. The CDR3 sequence is 15 residues long. This chain's CDR3 is CASSEWDGDNQPQHF.

The J gene is TRBJ2-1, the V gene TRBV15; there is no DNA to check the TCRdb D call of TRBD1. The CDR3 extends over 19 amino acids. Germline V gene lookup returns CDR1 LNHNV and CDR2 YYDKDF (reference sequence). CDR3 sequence: CATSAPKAAPDGTYNEQFF.

This clonotype shows up as medium-sized (0.01 to 0.1%) by frequency. The chain has TRBV19 and TRBJ2-2. Germline CDR1 is LNHDA and CDR2 is SQIVND (reference sequence). The CDR3 covers 13 residues. The CDR3 loop is CASTPFYTGELFF.

This chain uses TRBV10-3 with TRBJ1-1. The germline CDR1 and CDR2 sequences are ENHRY and SYGVKD. The CDR3 runs 15 residues. The CDR3 region is CAISEWPQMNTEAFF.

The chain links TRBV7-9 to TRBJ1-1. Germline lookup yields CDR1 SEHNR and CDR2 FQNEAQ (reference sequence). The CDR3 has 11 amino acids. The CDR3 protein is CASSPIAGAFF.

CDR3 protein: CASSPTSDTGELFF. This chain links TRBV4-2 with TRBJ2-2. This CDR3 spans 14 amino acids. Germline CDR1 reads LGHNA; CDR2 reads YNFKEQ.